A single sample gave rise to the 3 T cell receptor beta chains below, sequenced in a study of blood T cell repertoires in COVID-19. Produced via immunoSEQ multiplex PCR; TCRdb's table is partial and in-frame only. The sample holds 45,000 to 60,000 clones, 70% to 90% seen once. The sequencing input was peripheral blood. Every receptor here comes from an older man with active COVID-19.

This rearrangement joins TRBV19 to TRBJ1-2, with a weak D call TRBD1 (5 bases). Trimming took off 6 bases at V and 5 bases at J, with 13 bases between the two ends. This CDR3 is 13 amino acids long. CDR1 LNHDA and CDR2 SQIVND come from the germline V gene (reference sequence). The CDR3, as DNA: TGTGCCAGTAGGGCCTTGGGGGGATATGGCTACACCTTC. Protein: CASRALGGYGYTF.

The V call is TRBV10-3, the J call TRBJ2-5, with D maybe TRBD2 (6 bases). Germline V lookup: CDR1 ENHRY, CDR2 SYGVKD. The V and J ends lost 2 bases and 4 bases respectively, with 14 bases between them. CDR3 length: 15 residues. The DNA of the CDR3 is TGTGCCATCAGTGAGCCCCCGGGACTTTCAGAGACCCAGTACTTC. Protein sequence: CAISEPPGLSETQYF.

This chain links TRBV10-3 with TRBJ1-4, with D tentatively TRBD1 (6 bases). CDR3 length: 14 amino acids. Deletions cut 7 bases from V and 1 base from J, with 10 bases between. Germline V lookup: CDR1 ENHRY, CDR2 SYGVKD. The CDR3 region is CAIKDSLTNEKLFF. Here the CDR3 DNA reads TGTGCCATCAAGGACAGCCTAACTAATGAAAAACTGTTTTTT.